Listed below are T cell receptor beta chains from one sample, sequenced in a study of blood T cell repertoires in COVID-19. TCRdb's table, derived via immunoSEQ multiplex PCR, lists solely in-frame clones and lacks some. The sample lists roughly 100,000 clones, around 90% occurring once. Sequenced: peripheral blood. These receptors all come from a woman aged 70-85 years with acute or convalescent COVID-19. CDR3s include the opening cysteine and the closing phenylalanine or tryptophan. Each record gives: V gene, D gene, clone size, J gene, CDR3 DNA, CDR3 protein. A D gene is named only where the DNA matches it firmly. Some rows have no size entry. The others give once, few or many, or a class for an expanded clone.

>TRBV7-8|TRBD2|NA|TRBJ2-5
TGTGCCAGCAGCTCTCCGGGACTAGCGGGCGGGGAGACCCAGTACTTC
CASSSPGLAGGETQYF
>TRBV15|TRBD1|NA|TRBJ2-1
TGTGCCACCAGCAGCCCCGGGACAGGGGGCCTGGAGCAGTTCTTC
CATSSPGTGGLEQFF
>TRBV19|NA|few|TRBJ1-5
TGTGCCAGTACCCAGGGACTCTTAAGCGATCAGCCCCAGCATTTT
CASTQGLLSDQPQHF
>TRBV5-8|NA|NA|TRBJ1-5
TGTGCCAGCAGCCCCCGACAGGGCAATCAGCCCCAGCATTTT
CASSPRQGNQPQHF
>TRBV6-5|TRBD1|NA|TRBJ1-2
TGTGCCAGCAAAGAACCGGGACAGGGGGGTTGGGGCTACACCTTC
CASKEPGQGGWGYTF
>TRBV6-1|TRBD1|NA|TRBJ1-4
TGTGCCAGCAGTGAGTGGGACAGAGGGGAAAAACTGTTTTTT
CASSEWDRGEKLFF
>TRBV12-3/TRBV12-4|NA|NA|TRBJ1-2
TGTGCCAGCAGTTTGGGGGCCCGAGACTACACCTTC
CASSLGARDYTF
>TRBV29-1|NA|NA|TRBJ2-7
TGCAGCGTCGAGGAGGGCTACGAGCAGTACTTC
CSVEEGYEQYF
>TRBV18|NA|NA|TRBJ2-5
TGTGCCAGCTCACCAAGACAGCTCCAAGAGACCCAGTACTTC
CASSPRQLQETQYF
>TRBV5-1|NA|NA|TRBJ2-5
TGCGCCAGCAGCAGGGGCTTCGCCGGGAGACAAGAGACCCAGTACTTC
CASSRGFAGRQETQYF
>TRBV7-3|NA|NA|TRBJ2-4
TGTGCCAGCAGCTCTGCCGACTCCAAAAACATTCAGTACTTC
CASSSADSKNIQYF
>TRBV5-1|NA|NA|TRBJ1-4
TGCGCCAGCAGCCCGCGCCCACAGTTGACTAATGAAAAACTGTTTTTT
CASSPRPQLTNEKLFF
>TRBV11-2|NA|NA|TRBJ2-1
TGTGCCAGCAGCTCCGGTCGTGCGGCCTACAATGAGCAGTTCTTC
CASSSGRAAYNEQFF
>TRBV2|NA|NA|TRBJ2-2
TGTGCCAGCAGTGAAAGGGGGAGATCCGGGGAGCTGTTTTTT
CASSERGRSGELFF
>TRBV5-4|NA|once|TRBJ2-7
TGTGCCAGCAGCTCGCAGGAATCCTACGAGCAGTACTTC
CASSSQESYEQYF
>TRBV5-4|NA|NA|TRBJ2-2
TGTGCCAGTAGAGCTGCCGGGGGAAGGGGTTTTAGCACCGGGGAGCTGTTTTTT
CASRAAGGRGFSTGELFF
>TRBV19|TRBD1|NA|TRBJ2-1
TGTGCCAGTAGTATCAACAGGGGCAATGAGCAGTTCTTC
CASSINRGNEQFF
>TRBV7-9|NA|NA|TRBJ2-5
TGTGCCAGCAGCTCCGGCAGGGTAGGAGAGACCCAGTACTTC
CASSSGRVGETQYF
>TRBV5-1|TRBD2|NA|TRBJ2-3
TGCGCCAGCAGCTTGGCTTTGTCAGCGGGAGCTAGCACAGATACGCAGTATTTT
CASSLALSAGASTDTQYF
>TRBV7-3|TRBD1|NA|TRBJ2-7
TGTGCCAGCAGCTTATGGGACAGGGCTGACAGAGAGCAGTACTTC
CASSLWDRADREQYF
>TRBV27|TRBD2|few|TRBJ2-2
TGTGCCAGCAGTTTAGACGCTAGCGGGTGGACCGGGGAGCTGTTTTTT
CASSLDASGWTGELFF
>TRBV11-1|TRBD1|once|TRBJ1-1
TGTGCCAGCAGCCCGGACAGGGGGCTGAACACTGAAGCTTTCTTT
CASSPDRGLNTEAFF
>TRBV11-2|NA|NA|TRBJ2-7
TGTGCCAGCAGCTTTAGCGGCGGCTCCTACGAGCAGTACTTC
CASSFSGGSYEQYF
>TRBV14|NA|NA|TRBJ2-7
TGTGCCAGCAGCCAGTTATGGGGGGGGCAGAGCTCCTACGAGCAGTACTTC
CASSQLWGGQSSYEQYF
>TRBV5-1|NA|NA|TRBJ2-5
TGCGCCAGCAGCTTGGGAAGCCTAAATTATTACCAAGAGACCCAGTACTTC
CASSLGSLNYYQETQYF
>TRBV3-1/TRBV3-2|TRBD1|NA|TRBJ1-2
TGTGCCAGCAGTCAAGAGGCCAGGGGGTTCTATGGCTACACCTTC
CASSQEARGFYGYTF
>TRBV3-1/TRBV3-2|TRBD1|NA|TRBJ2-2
TGTGCCAGCAGCCAAACAGGGGGTCAGGCCGGGGAGCTGTTTTTT
CASSQTGGQAGELFF
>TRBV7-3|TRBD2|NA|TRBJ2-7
TGTGCCAGCAGCTTAGCTAGCGGAGCTAGTTACGAGCAGTACTTC
CASSLASGASYEQYF
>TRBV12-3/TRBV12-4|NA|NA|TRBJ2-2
TGTGCCAGCAGTTCCACAAACACCGGGGAGCTGTTTTTT
CASSSTNTGELFF
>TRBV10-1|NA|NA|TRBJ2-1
TGCGCCAGCAGTGAGAGGGCTAGCTTGTCCTACAATGAGCAGTTCTTC
CASSERASLSYNEQFF
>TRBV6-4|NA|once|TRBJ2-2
TGTGCCAGCAGTCTTGACGGGAGTGGTGCCGGGGAGCTGTTTTTT
CASSLDGSGAGELFF
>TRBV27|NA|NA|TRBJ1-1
TGTGCCAGCAGTCATAGGGGTTTTTCGGATGAAGCTTTCTTT
CASSHRGFSDEAFF
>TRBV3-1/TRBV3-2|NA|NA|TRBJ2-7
TGTGCCAGCGGAAACAGTGTTTCCTACGAGCAGTACTTC
CASGNSVSYEQYF
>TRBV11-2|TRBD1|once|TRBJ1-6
TGTGCCAGCAGCTTAGATTTTTTGGACAGGCGGTTGATAACCCTCCACTTT
CASSLDFLDRRLITLHF
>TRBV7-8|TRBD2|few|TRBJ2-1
TGTGCCAGCAGCGCGCGGACTAGCGGGAGGGTCCCCCCTAGCAATGAGCAGTTCTTC
CASSARTSGRVPPSNEQFF
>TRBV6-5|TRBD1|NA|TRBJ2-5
TGTGCCAGCAGGGCGGACAGGGGGCAAGAGACCCAGTACTTC
CASRADRGQETQYF
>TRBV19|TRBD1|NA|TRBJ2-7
TGTGCCAGTAGGCCGACAGGGTTGGTGCACGAGCAGTACTTC
CASRPTGLVHEQYF
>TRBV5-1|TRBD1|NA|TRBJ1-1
TGCGCCAGCAGCGTCGGGACAGGGGGCACTGAAGCTTTCTTT
CASSVGTGGTEAFF
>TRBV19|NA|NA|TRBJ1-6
TGTGCCAGTAGTATATTGGACAGTAATTCACCCCTCCACTTT
CASSILDSNSPLHF
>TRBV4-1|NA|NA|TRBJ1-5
TGCGCCAGCAGCCCAATTTCGCAGGGCGGCAATCAGCCCCAGCATTTT
CASSPISQGGNQPQHF
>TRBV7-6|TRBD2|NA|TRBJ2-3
TGTGCCAGCAGCTTAGGCGCTAGCGGTACTGCAGATACGCAGTATTTT
CASSLGASGTADTQYF
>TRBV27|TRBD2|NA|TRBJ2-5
TGTGCCAGCAGTGCAAAGACTAGCGGTAAAGAGACCCAGTACTTC
CASSAKTSGKETQYF
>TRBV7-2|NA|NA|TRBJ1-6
TGTGCCAGCAGCCGAGCTAATTCACCCCTCCACTTT
CASSRANSPLHF
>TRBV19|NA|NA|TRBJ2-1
TGTGCCACCAAAAGGGGGGGCAATGAGCAGTTCTTC
CATKRGGNEQFF
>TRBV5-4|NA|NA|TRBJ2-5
TGTGCCAGCAGCTTAAAAACGGGGGACCAAGAGACCCAGTACTTC
CASSLKTGDQETQYF
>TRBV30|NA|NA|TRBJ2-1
TGTGCCTGGAGTGTATGGGGGGATGAGCAGTTCTTC
CAWSVWGDEQFF
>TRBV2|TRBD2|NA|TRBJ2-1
TGTGCCAGCAGTGAAGGGGAGGGGAGATTGGGGTACAATGAGCAGTTCTTC
CASSEGEGRLGYNEQFF
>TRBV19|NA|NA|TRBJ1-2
TGTGCCACCAACAATAATCGCTATGGCTACACCTTC
CATNNNRYGYTF
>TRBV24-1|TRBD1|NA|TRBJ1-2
TGTGCCACCAGTGACTTCGACAGGGACTATGGCTACACCTTC
CATSDFDRDYGYTF
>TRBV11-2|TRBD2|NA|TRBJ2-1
TGTGCCAGCAGCTTAACCCTAGCGGGGGTAGCCTACAATGAGCAGTTCTTC
CASSLTLAGVAYNEQFF
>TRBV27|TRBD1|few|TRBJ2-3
TGTGCCAGCAGTAAAGGGGGCCTCAGCACAGATACGCAGTATTTT
CASSKGGLSTDTQYF
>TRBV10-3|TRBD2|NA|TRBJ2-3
TGTGCCATCAGTGTTAGCGGGGGCGTTGTGTCTGATACGCAGTATTTT
CAISVSGGVVSDTQYF
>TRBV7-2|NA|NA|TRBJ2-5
TGTGCCAGCAGCCCCATAGAGACCCAGTACTTC
CASSPIETQYF
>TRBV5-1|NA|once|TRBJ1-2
TGCGCCAGCAGCTCAGGGGTTGGCTACACCTTC
CASSSGVGYTF
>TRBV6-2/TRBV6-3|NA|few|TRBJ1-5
TGTGCCAGCAGTTTGCGGGAAATTCCGCCCCAGCATTTT
CASSLREIPPQHF
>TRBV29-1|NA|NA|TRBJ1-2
TGCAGCGTTGACGAGAGCCGCTTCCACTATGGCTACACCTTC
CSVDESRFHYGYTF
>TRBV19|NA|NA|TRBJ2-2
TGTGCCAGTAGTTTCCGGGGTCAGAACACCGGGGAGCTGTTTTTT
CASSFRGQNTGELFF
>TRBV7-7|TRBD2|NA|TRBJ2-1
TGTGCTAGCAGCTTAGACGGGGGGGCCTTCGGTGAGCAGTTCTTC
CASSLDGGAFGEQFF
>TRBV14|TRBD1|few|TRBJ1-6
TGTGCCAGCAGCTACAGGGGGCGCGGGAATTCACCCCTCCACTTT
CASSYRGRGNSPLHF